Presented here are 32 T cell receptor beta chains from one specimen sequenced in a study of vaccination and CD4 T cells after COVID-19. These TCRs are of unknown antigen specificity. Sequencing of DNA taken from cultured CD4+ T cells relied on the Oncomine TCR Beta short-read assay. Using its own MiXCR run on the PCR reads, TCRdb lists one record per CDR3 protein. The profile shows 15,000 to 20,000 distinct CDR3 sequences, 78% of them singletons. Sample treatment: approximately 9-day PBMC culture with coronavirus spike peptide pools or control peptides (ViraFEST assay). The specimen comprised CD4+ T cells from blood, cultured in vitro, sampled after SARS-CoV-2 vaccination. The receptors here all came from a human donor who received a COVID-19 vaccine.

CDR3 sequence reads: CSIRSGRGALLSYNEQFF. The CDR3 DNA sequence: TGCAGCATCCGCTCGGGGCGGGGGGCTCTCCTCTCCTACAATGAGCAGTTCTTC. The rearrangement links TRBV20-1 to TRBJ2-1, with 8 positions matching TRBD2. Per germline, CDR1 DFQATT and CDR2 SNEGSKA (reference sequence). The CDR3 totals 18 residues.

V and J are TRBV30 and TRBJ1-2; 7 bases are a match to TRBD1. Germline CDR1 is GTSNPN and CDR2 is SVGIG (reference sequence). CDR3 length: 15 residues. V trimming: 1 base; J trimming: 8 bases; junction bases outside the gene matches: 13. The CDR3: CAWSARTGGLRGYTF. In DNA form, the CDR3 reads TGTGCCTGGAGTGCCCGGACAGGTGGCCTACGAGGCTACACCTTC.

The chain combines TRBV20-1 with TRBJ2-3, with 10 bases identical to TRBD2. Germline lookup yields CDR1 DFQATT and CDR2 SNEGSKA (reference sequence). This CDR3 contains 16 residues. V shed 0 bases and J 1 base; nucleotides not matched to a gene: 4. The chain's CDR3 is CSARDFSGGRTDTQYF. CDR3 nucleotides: TGCAGTGCTAGAGATTTTAGCGGGGGGCGCACAGATACGCAGTATTTT.

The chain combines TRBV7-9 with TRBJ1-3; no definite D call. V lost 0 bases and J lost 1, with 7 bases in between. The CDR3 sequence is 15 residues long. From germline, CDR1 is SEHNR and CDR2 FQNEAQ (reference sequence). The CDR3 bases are TGTGCCAGCAGCTTAGCGGTAGGGTCTGGAAACACCATATATTTT. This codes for CASSLAVGSGNTIYF.

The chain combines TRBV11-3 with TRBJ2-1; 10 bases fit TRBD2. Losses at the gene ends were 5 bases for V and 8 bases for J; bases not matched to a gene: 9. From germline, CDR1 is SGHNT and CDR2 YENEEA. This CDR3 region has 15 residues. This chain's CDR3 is CASSPPERGGYEQFF. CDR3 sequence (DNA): TGTGCCAGCAGCCCCCCCGAGCGGGGGGGTTATGAGCAGTTCTTC.

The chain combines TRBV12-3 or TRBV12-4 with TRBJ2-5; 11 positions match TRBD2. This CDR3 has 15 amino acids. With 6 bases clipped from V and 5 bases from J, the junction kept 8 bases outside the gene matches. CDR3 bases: TGTGCCAGCAGCGACCTAGCGGGGGGAGGGGAGACCCAGTACTTC. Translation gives CASSDLAGGGETQYF.

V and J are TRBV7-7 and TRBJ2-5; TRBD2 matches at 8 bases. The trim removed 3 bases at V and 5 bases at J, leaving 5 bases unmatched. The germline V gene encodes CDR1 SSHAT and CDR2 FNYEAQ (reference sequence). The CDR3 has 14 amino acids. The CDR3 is CASSFGTRGETQYF. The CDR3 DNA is TGTGCCAGCAGCTTTGGGACTAGGGGGGAGACCCAGTACTTC.

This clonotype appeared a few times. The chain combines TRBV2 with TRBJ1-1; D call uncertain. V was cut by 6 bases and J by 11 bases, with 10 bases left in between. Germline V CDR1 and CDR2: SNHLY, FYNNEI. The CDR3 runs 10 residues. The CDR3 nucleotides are TGTGCCAGCAGGGCGGTGCTGGCTTTCTTT. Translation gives CASRAVLAFF.

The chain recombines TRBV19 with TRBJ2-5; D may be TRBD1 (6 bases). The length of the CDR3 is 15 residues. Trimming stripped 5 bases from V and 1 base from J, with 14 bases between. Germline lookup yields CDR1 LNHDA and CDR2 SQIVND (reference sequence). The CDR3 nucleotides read TGTGCCAGTAGTCGGGCCCAGGGGTTCCAAGAGACCCAGTACTTC. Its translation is CASSRAQGFQETQYF.

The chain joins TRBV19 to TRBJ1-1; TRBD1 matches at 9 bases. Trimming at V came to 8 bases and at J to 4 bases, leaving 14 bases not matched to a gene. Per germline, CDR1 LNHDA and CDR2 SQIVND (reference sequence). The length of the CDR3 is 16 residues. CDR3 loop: CASHKRTGAGPTEAFF. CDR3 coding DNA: TGTGCCAGTCACAAAAGGACAGGGGCCGGACCCACTGAAGCTTTCTTT.

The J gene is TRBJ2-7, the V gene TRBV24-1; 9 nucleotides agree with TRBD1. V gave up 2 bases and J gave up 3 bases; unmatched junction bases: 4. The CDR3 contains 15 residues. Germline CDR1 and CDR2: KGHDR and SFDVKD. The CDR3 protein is CATSDSGTGYYEQYF. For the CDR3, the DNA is TGTGCCACCAGTGATTCCGGGACAGGGTACTACGAGCAGTACTTC.

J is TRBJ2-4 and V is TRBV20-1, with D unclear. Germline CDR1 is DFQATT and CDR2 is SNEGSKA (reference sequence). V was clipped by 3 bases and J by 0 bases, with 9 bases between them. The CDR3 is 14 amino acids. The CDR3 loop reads CSASPPLAKNIQYF. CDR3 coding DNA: TGCAGTGCTAGCCCACCTCTAGCCAAAAACATTCAGTACTTC.

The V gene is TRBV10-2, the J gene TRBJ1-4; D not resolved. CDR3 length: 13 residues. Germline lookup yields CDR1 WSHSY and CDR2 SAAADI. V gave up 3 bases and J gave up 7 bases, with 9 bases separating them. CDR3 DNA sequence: TGCGCCAGCAGTGACAGAGACGGTGAAAAACTGTTTTTT. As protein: CASSDRDGEKLFF.

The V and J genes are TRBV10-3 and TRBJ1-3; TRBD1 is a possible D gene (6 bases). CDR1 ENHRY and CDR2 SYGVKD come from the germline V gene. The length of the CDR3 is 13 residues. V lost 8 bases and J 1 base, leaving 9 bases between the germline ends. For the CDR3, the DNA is TGTGCCATCTCAGGGGCATCTGGAAACACCATATATTTT. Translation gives CAISGASGNTIYF.

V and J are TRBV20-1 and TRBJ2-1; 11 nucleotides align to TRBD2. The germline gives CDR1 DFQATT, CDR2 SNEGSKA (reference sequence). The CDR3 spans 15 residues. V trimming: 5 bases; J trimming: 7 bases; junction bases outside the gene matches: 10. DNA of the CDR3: TGCAGTGCTCCTCAGGCTAGCGGGGGGAGAAATGAGCAGTTCTTC. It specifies CSAPQASGGRNEQFF.

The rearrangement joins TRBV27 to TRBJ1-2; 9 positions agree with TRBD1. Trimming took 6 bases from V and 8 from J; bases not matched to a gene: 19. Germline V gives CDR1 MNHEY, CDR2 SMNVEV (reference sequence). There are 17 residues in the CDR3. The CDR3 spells CASSGRWGTGFNEGYTF. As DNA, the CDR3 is TGTGCCAGCAGCGGGAGGTGGGGGACAGGGTTTAACGAAGGCTACACCTTC.

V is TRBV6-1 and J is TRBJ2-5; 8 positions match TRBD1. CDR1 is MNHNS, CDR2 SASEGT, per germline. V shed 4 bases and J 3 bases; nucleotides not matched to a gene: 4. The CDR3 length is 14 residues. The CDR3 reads CASSVGQAKETQYF. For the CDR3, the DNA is TGTGCCAGCAGTGTGGGACAGGCCAAAGAGACCCAGTACTTC.

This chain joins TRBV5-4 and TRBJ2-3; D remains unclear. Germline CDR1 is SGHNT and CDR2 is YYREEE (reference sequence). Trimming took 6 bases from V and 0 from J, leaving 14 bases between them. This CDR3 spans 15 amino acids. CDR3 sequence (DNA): TGTGCCAGCACCTCTCGATCCGCTAGCACAGATACGCAGTATTTT. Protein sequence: CASTSRSASTDTQYF.

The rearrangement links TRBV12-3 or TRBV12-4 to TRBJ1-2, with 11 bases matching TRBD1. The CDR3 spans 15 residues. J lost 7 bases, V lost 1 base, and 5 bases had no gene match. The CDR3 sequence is CASSLGGQGAGGYTF. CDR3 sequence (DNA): TGTGCCAGCAGTTTAGGCGGACAGGGGGCTGGTGGCTACACCTTC.

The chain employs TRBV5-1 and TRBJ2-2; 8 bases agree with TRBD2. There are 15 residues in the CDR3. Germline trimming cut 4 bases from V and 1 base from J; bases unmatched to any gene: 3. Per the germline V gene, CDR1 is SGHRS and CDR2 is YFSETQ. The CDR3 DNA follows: TGCGCCAGCAGCGCCAGCGGGGGGAACACCGGGGAGCTGTTTTTT. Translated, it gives CASSASGGNTGELFF.

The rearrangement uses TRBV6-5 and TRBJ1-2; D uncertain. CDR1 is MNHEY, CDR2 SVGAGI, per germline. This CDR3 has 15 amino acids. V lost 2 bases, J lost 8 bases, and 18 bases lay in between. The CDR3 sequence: CASSYRFKEGLGYTF. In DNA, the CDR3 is TGTGCCAGCAGTTACAGATTTAAAGAGGGCCTAGGCTACACCTTC.

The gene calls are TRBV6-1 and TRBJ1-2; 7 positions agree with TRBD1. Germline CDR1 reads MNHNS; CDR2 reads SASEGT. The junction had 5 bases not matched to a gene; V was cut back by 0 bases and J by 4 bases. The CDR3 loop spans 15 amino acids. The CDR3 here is CASSEAGRGGYGYTF. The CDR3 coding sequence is TGTGCCAGCAGTGAAGCCGGCAGGGGGGGCTATGGCTACACCTTC.

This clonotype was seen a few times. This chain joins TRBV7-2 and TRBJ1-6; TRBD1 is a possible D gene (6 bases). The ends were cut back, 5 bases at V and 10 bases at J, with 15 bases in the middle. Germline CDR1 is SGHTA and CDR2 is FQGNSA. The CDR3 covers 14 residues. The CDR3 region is CASSPGTSPSPLHF. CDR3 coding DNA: TGTGCCAGCAGCCCCGGGACATCTCCATCACCCCTCCACTTT.

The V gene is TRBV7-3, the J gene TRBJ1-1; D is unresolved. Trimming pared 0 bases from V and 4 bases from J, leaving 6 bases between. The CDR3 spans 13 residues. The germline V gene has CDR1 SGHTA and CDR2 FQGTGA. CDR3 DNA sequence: TGTGCCAGCAGCTTAACACGTGCCACTGAAGCTTTCTTT. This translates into CASSLTRATEAFF.

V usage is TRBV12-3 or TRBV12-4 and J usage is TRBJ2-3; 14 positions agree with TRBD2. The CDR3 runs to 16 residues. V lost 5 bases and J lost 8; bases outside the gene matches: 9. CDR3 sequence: CASSQGTSGGPGTQYF. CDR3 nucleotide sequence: TGTGCCAGCAGTCAGGGGACTAGCGGGGGTCCGGGTACGCAGTATTTT.

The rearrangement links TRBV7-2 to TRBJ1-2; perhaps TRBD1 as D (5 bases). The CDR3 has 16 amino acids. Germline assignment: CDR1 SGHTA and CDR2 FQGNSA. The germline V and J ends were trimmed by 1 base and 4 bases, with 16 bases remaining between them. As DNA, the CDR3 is TGTGCCAGCAGCTTAGTATCATCGACAGACATCTATGGCTACACCTTC. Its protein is CASSLVSSTDIYGYTF.

The CDR3 nucleotides are TGTGCCAGCAGAGGGACAGTTAGCAATCAGCCCCAGCATTTT. It is translated as CASRGTVSNQPQHF. This rearrangement joins TRBV6-1 to TRBJ1-5, with 7 bases matching TRBD1. Trimming at V came to 6 bases and at J to 0 bases, leaving 2 bases not matched to a gene. Germline V CDR1 and CDR2: MNHNS, SASEGT. This CDR3 comprises 14 residues.

The CDR3 coding sequence is TGTGCCAGCAGTGACCTAGCGGCCCCACATACGCAGTATTTT. Translating gives CASSDLAAPHTQYF. This sequence joins TRBV6-1 and TRBJ2-3; TRBD2 matches 7 bases. The V and J ends lost 3 bases and 7 bases, in that order; junction bases with no gene match: 7. The CDR3 runs 14 residues. Germline-derived CDR1 and CDR2 are MNHNS and SASEGT.

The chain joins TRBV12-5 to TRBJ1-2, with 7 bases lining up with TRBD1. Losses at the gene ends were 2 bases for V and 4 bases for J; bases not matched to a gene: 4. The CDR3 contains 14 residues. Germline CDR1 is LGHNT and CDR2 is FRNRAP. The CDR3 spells CASGLTGAAYGYTF. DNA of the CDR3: TGTGCTAGTGGTTTGACAGGGGCCGCCTATGGCTACACCTTC. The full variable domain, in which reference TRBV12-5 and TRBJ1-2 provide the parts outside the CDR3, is DARVTQTPRHKVTEMGQEVTMRCQPILGHNTVFWYRQTMMQGLELLAYFRNRAPLDDSGMPKDRFSAEMPDATLATLKIQPSEPRDSAVYFCASGLTGAAYGYTFGSGTRLTVV.

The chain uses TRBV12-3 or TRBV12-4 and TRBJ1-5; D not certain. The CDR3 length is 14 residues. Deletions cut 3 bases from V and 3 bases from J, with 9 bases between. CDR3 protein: CASSLGFVNQPQHF. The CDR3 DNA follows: TGTGCCAGCAGTTTGGGTTTCGTCAATCAGCCCCAGCATTTT.

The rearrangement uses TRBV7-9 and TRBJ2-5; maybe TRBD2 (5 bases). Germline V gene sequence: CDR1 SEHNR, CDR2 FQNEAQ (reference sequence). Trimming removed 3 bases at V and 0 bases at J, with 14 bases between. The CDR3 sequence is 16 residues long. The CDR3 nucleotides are TGTGCCAGCAGCTTTTTGCGGGCCTCCTACCAAGAGACCCAGTACTTC. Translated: CASSFLRASYQETQYF.

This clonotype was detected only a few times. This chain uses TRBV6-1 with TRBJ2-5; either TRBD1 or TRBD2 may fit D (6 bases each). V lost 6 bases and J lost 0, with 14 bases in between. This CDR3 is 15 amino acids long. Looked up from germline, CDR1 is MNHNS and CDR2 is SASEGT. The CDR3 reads CASRRDTTYQETQYF. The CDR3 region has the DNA TGTGCCAGCAGGCGGGACACCACTTACCAAGAGACCCAGTACTTC.